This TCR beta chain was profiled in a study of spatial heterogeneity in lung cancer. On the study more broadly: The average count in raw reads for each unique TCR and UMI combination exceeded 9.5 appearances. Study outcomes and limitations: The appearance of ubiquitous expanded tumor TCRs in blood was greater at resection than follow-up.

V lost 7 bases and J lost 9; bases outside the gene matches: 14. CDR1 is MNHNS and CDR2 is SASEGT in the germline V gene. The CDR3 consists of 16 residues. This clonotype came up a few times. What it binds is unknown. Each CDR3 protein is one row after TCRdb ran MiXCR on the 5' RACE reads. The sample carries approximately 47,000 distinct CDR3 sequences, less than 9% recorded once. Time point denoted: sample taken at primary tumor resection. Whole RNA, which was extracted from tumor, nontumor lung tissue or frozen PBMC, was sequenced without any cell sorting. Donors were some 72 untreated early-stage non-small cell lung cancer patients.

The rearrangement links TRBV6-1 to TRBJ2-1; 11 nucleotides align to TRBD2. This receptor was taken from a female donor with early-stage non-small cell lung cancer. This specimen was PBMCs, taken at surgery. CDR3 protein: CASTQTPSGGKGEQFF. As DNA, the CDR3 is TGTGCCAGCACTCAAACTCCTAGCGGGGGGAAGGGTGAGCAGTTCTTC.